This T cell receptor (beta chain) was captured in a study of beta chain features in type 1 diabetes. All of the isolated RNA was reverse transcribed, so expressed TCRB transcripts were sequenced. Repertoires were generated with immunoSEQ multiplex PCR, while TCRdb's copy carries only in-frame clones and drops some. Here the sample spans about 470,000 clones, about 29% being singletons. From germline, CDR1 is MNHNS and CDR2 SASEGT. This CDR3 contains 19 residues. Trimming removed 4 bases from V and 1 base from J; junction bases left unmatched: 14. Sequences were obtained from naive CD4+ T cells from blood. This chain links TRBV6-1 with TRBJ2-3, with TRBD2 identical over 10 bases. The sequence was obtained from a man aged 18 to 35 in good health. This chain's CDR3 is CASSAASGSRRSGTDTQYF. DNA for the CDR3: TGTGCCAGCAGTGCAGCTAGCGGGAGCCGACGTTCCGGCACAGATACGCAGTATTTT.